This T cell receptor beta chain was found in a study of blood T cell repertoires in COVID-19. Across the whole study: Material from acute and convalescent COVID-19 was sourced from the United States, Italy and Spain.

Only in-frame clones appear in the TCRdb table, and some are missing; sequencing was by immunoSEQ multiplex PCR. The repertoire has 200,000 to 250,000 clones, 82% of them found once; the top ten carry 4.7%. Sequenced sample: peripheral blood. The origin of this receptor is a woman in her 70s with acute or convalescent COVID-19.

This CDR3 reads CASLPGTVNYGYTF. CDR3 sequence (DNA): TGTGCCAGTCTCCCCGGGACAGTTAACTATGGCTACACCTTC. This chain connects TRBV28 to TRBJ1-2; 7 bases agree with TRBD1. The junction had 8 bases not matched to a gene; V was cut back by 9 bases and J by 1 base. The germline V gene has CDR1 MDHEN and CDR2 SYDVKM. The CDR3 consists of 14 residues.